Each of the 3 T cell receptor beta chains below was sequenced from the same sample in a study of shared clonotypes between healthy human individuals. The repertoire was sequenced with immunoSEQ multiplex PCR; TCRdb's copy has only in-frame clones and lacks some. The table lists 400,000 to 500,000 clones, about 80% of them singletons. The sequenced material came from PBMCs. All receptors come from a woman aged 40 to 50 in good health. Some clones in this sample may be carry-over from other donors' samples.

This rearrangement joins TRBV11-1 to TRBJ2-7; D unresolved. The CDR3 extends over 13 amino acids. CDR1 SGHAT and CDR2 FQDESV come from the germline V gene (reference sequence). The ends were cut back, 1 base at V and 12 bases at J, with 16 bases in the middle. CDR3: CASSLGVGPRPYF. DNA of the CDR3: TGTGCCAGCAGCTTAGGGGTTGGGCCCAGGCCGTACTTC.

V is TRBV11-2 and J is TRBJ1-1; D is perhaps TRBD1 (6 bases). There are 18 residues in the CDR3. Trimming cost V 4 bases and J 5 bases, with 26 bases left between them. Germline values: CDR1 SGHAT, CDR2 FQNNGV. This chain's CDR3 is CASSSHHNRAMEGTEAFF. The CDR3 DNA reads TGTGCCAGCAGCTCACACCACAACAGGGCCATGGAAGGAACTGAAGCTTTCTTT.

The gene calls are TRBV7-9 and TRBJ2-1, with D possibly TRBD2 on 6 matching bases. This CDR3 has 16 amino acids. Germline V gene data show CDR1 as SEHNR and CDR2 as FQNEAQ (reference sequence). V lost 5 bases to trimming and J lost 3 bases, with 17 bases between them. The CDR3 nucleotides are TGTGCCAGCAGCCCCACGGAGGGAGCGGTCTACAATGAGCAGTTCTTC. Translation: CASSPTEGAVYNEQFF.